The 27 T cell receptor beta chains below come from one sample, sequenced in a study of blood T cell repertoires in COVID-19. Profiled with immunoSEQ multiplex PCR; TCRdb holds only in-frame clones, not every one. The table records around 200,000 clones, 86% of them present only once. Sequences were obtained from PBMCs or T cells enriched from blood (not recorded which). These receptors all come from a man in his forties with acute COVID-19.

The chain is built from TRBV7-7 and TRBJ2-5; TRBD2 aligns across 7 bases. Unmatched junction bases numbered 7, after V lost 1 base and J lost 2 bases. The CDR3 runs 16 residues. CDR1 is SSHAT, CDR2 FNYEAQ, per germline (reference sequence). For the CDR3, the DNA is TGTGCCAGCAGCTTAGAGGGAGGGAGCAGGCAAGAGACCCAGTACTTC. Its translation is CASSLEGGSRQETQYF.

J is TRBJ1-1 and V is TRBV28; D call uncertain. The CDR3 contains 13 residues. V was clipped by 7 bases and J by 8 bases, with 17 bases between them. Germline CDR1 MDHEN, CDR2 SYDVKM. The chain's CDR3 is CASNQRDTREAFF. The CDR3 DNA is TGTGCCAGCAACCAAAGAGACACCAGGGAAGCTTTCTTT.

The chain has TRBV28 and TRBJ1-6, with 7 bases identical to TRBD1. Germline CDR1 and CDR2: MDHEN and SYDVKM. V was clipped by 8 bases and J by 7 bases; unmatched bases: 8. There are 14 residues in the CDR3. This CDR3 reads CASYQQGWNSPLHF. CDR3 DNA sequence: TGTGCCAGCTATCAACAGGGGTGGAATTCACCCCTCCACTTT.

The V and J genes are TRBV10-3 and TRBJ1-1; 7 bases agree with TRBD1. Germline CDR1 ENHRY, CDR2 SYGVKD. The CDR3 spans 13 residues. The trim removed 8 bases at V and 4 bases at J, leaving 7 bases unmatched. The CDR3 here is CAIATGSFTEAFF. DNA of the CDR3: TGTGCCATCGCGACAGGGAGCTTCACTGAAGCTTTCTTT.

V is TRBV4-2 and J is TRBJ1-1; a weak D match, TRBD1 (5 bases). Trimming pared 4 bases from V and 5 bases from J, leaving 14 bases between. Looked up from germline, CDR1 is LGHNA and CDR2 is YNFKEQ. This CDR3 comprises 14 residues. CDR3 region: CASSLIGPGTEAFF. CDR3 nucleotide sequence: TGTGCCAGCAGCCTGATCGGACCAGGGACTGAAGCTTTCTTT.

The chain joins TRBV19 to TRBJ2-1; TRBD2 matches at 7 bases. The germline CDR1 and CDR2 sequences are LNHDA and SQIVND (reference sequence). V lost 8 bases to trimming and J lost 10 bases; unmatched junction nucleotides: 8. This CDR3 has 12 residues. CDR3 protein: CASRNRLAEQFF. CDR3 sequence (DNA): TGTGCCAGTCGTAACCGACTAGCCGAGCAGTTCTTC. The full variable domain, its missing parts supplied by reference TRBV19 and TRBJ2-1, is DGGITQSPKYLFRKEGQNVTLSCEQNLNHDAMYWYRQDPGQGLRLIYYSQIVNDFQKGDIAEGYSVSREKKESFPLTVTSAQKNPTAFYLCASRNRLAEQFFGPGTRLTVL.

The rearrangement links TRBV6-1 to TRBJ1-6; a weak D match, TRBD1 (5 bases). The germline V and J ends were trimmed by 2 bases and 14 bases, with 16 bases remaining between them. The V gene's germline CDR1 is MNHNS and CDR2 SASEGT. The CDR3 spans 14 residues. The CDR3 nucleotides read TGTGCCAGCAGTGAAAGGGGAGGCGAGGTGGCCCTCCACTTT. Protein sequence: CASSERGGEVALHF.

The chain uses TRBV7-2 and TRBJ2-5; 7 nucleotides line up with TRBD2. The germline V gene encodes CDR1 SGHTA and CDR2 FQGNSA. Trimming removed 8 bases from V and 3 bases from J; junction bases left unmatched: 9. The CDR3 totals 14 residues. The chain's CDR3 is CASGRGGGKETQYF. CDR3 DNA sequence: TGTGCCAGCGGCCGGGGCGGGGGAAAAGAGACCCAGTACTTC.

This chain joins TRBV14 and TRBJ1-1, with D hard to call. The CDR3 length is 17 residues. V lost 0 bases and J 4 bases, leaving 18 bases between the germline ends. Germline V gives CDR1 SGHDN, CDR2 FVKESK. The CDR3 sequence is CASSQDLYNLGSTEAFF. The CDR3 DNA sequence: TGTGCCAGCAGCCAAGATCTGTATAACCTTGGGAGCACTGAAGCTTTCTTT.

The chain is built from TRBV27 and TRBJ1-6, with D unresolved. Trimming took off 6 bases at V and 6 bases at J, with 12 bases between the two ends. The CDR3 spans 14 residues. Germline lookup yields CDR1 MNHEY and CDR2 SMNVEV (reference sequence). This CDR3 is CASRLLIGNSPLHF. Written as DNA, the CDR3 is TGTGCCAGCAGGTTACTAATCGGTAATTCACCCCTCCACTTT.

This clone was seen only once. The rearrangement uses TRBV28 and TRBJ1-2; 10 bases fit TRBD1. The CDR3 runs 15 residues. Germline CDR1 MDHEN, CDR2 SYDVKM. V dropped 6 bases and J dropped 3; count of bases not matched to a gene: 7. The CDR3 loop is CASSPPTGGDYGYTF. CDR3 nucleotide sequence: TGTGCCAGCAGCCCCCCGACAGGGGGCGACTATGGCTACACCTTC.

The V call is TRBV6-1, the J call TRBJ1-2; 10 bases align to TRBD1. J lost 5 bases, V lost 1 base, and 13 bases had no gene match. The CDR3 is 18 residues long. CDR1 and CDR2 from the germline V gene are MNHNS and SASEGT. The CDR3 DNA reads as TGTGCCAGCAGTGAAGACCCCGGGACAGGGGACGTCGGGTATGGCTACACCTTC. Amino acids: CASSEDPGTGDVGYGYTF.

The chain recombines TRBV15 with TRBJ2-1; D perhaps matches TRBD1 (6 bases). V lost 6 bases, J lost 9 bases, and 12 bases lay in between. The CDR3 has 12 residues. Germline lookup yields CDR1 LNHNV and CDR2 YYDKDF (reference sequence). In DNA, the CDR3 is TGTGCCACCAGTCTCAGGGGTTTTGAGCAGTTCTTC. The encoded protein is CATSLRGFEQFF.

V usage is TRBV6-2 or TRBV6-3 and J usage is TRBJ2-1, with D possibly TRBD2 on 5 matching bases. V gave up 0 bases and J gave up 4 bases, with 7 bases separating them. Germline V CDR1 and CDR2: MNHEY, SVGEGT. The CDR3 runs to 14 residues. CDR3 protein: CASSYSGAYNEQFF. The CDR3 DNA follows: TGTGCCAGCAGTTACTCGGGAGCTTACAATGAGCAGTTCTTC.

This CDR3 reads CSALDGSTEAFF. CDR3 DNA sequence: TGCAGCGCTCTTGACGGGAGCACTGAAGCTTTCTTT. The chain recombines TRBV29-1 with TRBJ1-1; D is undetermined. This CDR3 region has 12 residues. Germline V CDR1 and CDR2: SQVTM, ANQGSEA. V was clipped by 7 bases and J by 4 bases, with 13 bases between them.

V and J are TRBV6-5 and TRBJ1-5; 8 bases are shared with TRBD1. The trim removed 4 bases at V and 6 bases at J, leaving 2 bases unmatched. Germline V gene lookup returns CDR1 MNHEY and CDR2 SVGAGI. CDR3 length: 13 residues. The CDR3 loop reads CASSLTGGQPQHF. DNA of the CDR3: TGTGCCAGCAGTTTAACAGGGGGTCAGCCCCAGCATTTT.

There are a few counts of this clone. The CDR3 spells CASSYFSGKEAEAFF. The CDR3 nucleotides are TGTGCCAGCAGTTACTTCTCCGGCAAGGAGGCTGAAGCTTTCTTT. The chain links TRBV6-6 to TRBJ1-1, with no clear D. There are 15 residues in the CDR3. V lost 1 base and J 6 bases, leaving 15 bases between the germline ends. CDR1 MNHNY and CDR2 SVGAGI come from the germline V gene (reference sequence).

The chain's CDR3 is CASSPRRRGDTQYF. The CDR3, as DNA: TGTGCCAGCAGTCCAAGGAGGCGGGGAGATACGCAGTATTTT. This sequence joins TRBV28 and TRBJ2-3; possible D gene TRBD2, 6 bases. The CDR3 loop spans 14 amino acids. V gave up 5 bases and J gave up 5 bases, with 14 bases separating them. Germline V lookup: CDR1 MDHEN, CDR2 SYDVKM.

The J gene is TRBJ2-7, the V gene TRBV5-1; the match to TRBD2 covers 8 bases. Per germline, CDR1 SGHRS and CDR2 YFSETQ. The CDR3 loop spans 15 amino acids. V shed 4 bases and J 6 bases; nucleotides not matched to a gene: 12. The CDR3 region is CASSLGGTSNGEQYF. The CDR3 bases are TGCGCCAGCAGCCTGGGTGGGACTAGTAATGGCGAGCAGTACTTC.

The chain recombines TRBV4-3 with TRBJ2-7, with TRBD1 matching 8 bases. V shed 0 bases, J shed 0 bases, and the junction held 4 bases outside the gene matches. The germline V gene encodes CDR1 LGHNA and CDR2 YSLEER. CDR3 length: 16 amino acids. The DNA of the CDR3 is TGCGCCAGCAGCCAAGAACCGGGACAGGCCTCCTACGAGCAGTACTTC. This translates into CASSQEPGQASYEQYF.

CDR3 bases: TGTGCCAGCAGTCCAACTAGCGGGAGTAGGAATGAGCAGTTCTTC. It yields the protein CASSPTSGSRNEQFF. V usage is TRBV27 and J usage is TRBJ2-1; 11 bases match TRBD2. J was trimmed by 7 bases and V by 5 bases; bases with no gene match: 7. The CDR3 has 15 amino acids. From germline, CDR1 is MNHEY and CDR2 SMNVEV (reference sequence).

This clone was observed at least ten times. This rearrangement joins TRBV6-4 to TRBJ1-5; D remains unclear. In germline, CDR1 is MRHNA, CDR2 SNTAGT. V was shortened by 0 bases and J by 2 bases, with 5 bases between the two germline ends. The CDR3 totals 14 residues. CDR3 DNA sequence: TGTGCCAGCAGTGACTCGGCAGGCAATCAGCCCCAGCATTTT. Translation: CASSDSAGNQPQHF.

This rearrangement joins TRBV11-2 to TRBJ2-7; a possible D gene is TRBD2 (7 bases). CDR3 size: 15 residues. Germline CDR1 is SGHAT and CDR2 is FQNNGV. The V end lost 1 base, the J end lost 2 bases, and 12 bases lay between the germline ends. The CDR3 sequence is CASSLAEGGTYEQYF. As DNA, the CDR3 is TGTGCCAGCAGCTTAGCAGAGGGGGGGACCTACGAGCAGTACTTC.

V is TRBV6-5 and J is TRBJ2-7, with 12 nucleotides matching TRBD2. Germline CDR1 reads MNHEY; CDR2 reads SVGAGI. The CDR3 totals 14 residues. The junction had 3 bases not matched to a gene; V was cut back by 6 bases and J by 3 bases. The CDR3 spells CASRLLAGGYEQYF. In DNA, the CDR3 is TGTGCCAGCAGATTACTAGCGGGAGGCTACGAGCAGTACTTC.

This clone was seen at least ten times. The chain couples TRBV6-5 to TRBJ1-5; the D gene is possibly TRBD1 (5 bases). CDR1 is MNHEY, CDR2 SVGAGI, per germline. The CDR3 length is 13 residues. The germline V and J ends were trimmed by 7 bases and 10 bases, with 17 bases remaining between them. CDR3 in DNA: TGTGCCAGCATCTTGGCGGGGACGGAACCCCAGCATTTT. It is translated as CASILAGTEPQHF.

J is TRBJ1-1 and V is TRBV28; 8 nucleotides line up with TRBD1. This CDR3 has 16 residues. V gave up 6 bases and J gave up 0 bases; unmatched junction bases: 9. Germline V gives CDR1 MDHEN, CDR2 SYDVKM. CDR3: CASSPQGAGMNTEAFF. Here the CDR3 DNA reads TGTGCCAGCAGCCCTCAGGGGGCGGGAATGAACACTGAAGCTTTCTTT.

This chain joins TRBV2 and TRBJ2-7; D is possibly TRBD2 (6 bases). The V gene's germline CDR1 is SNHLY and CDR2 FYNNEI. This CDR3 spans 15 amino acids. Trimming removed 6 bases from V and 5 bases from J, with 20 bases in between. The CDR3 loop reads CASRATGTGFDEQYF. The CDR3 coding sequence is TGTGCCAGCAGGGCTACCGGGACTGGATTCGACGAGCAGTACTTC.